The 8 T cell receptor beta chains listed next were all sequenced from one sample in a study of T cell repertoires in cytomegalovirus infection. Antigens of these TCRs are unknown. TCRdb re-derived calls from the reads in MiXCR, one entry per CDR3 protein. The sample includes hundreds of thousands of distinct CDR3 sequences, almost 30% seen only once; the top ten take approximately 20%. The specimen was cultured PBMCs, collected from culture after CMV antigen stimulation. Receptor source: a human donor in good health (CMV status not recorded). Some clones in this sample may be carry-over from other donors' samples.

A few counts support this clonotype. This chain connects TRBV7-4 to TRBJ1-2; TRBD1 might be the D (5 bases). The CDR3 extends over 17 amino acids. The V and J ends lost 5 bases and 4 bases respectively, with 23 bases between them. CDR1 is SGHVT and CDR2 is SQSDAQ in the germline V gene. DNA for the CDR3: TGTGCCAGCAGCCTGACGCCTAGGGGCAGGGCGTTCTATGGCTACACCTTC. Protein sequence: CASSLTPRGRAFYGYTF.

This clonotype was detected once. J is TRBJ1-6 and V is TRBV27, with a possible D match to TRBD1 (6 bases). Germline assignment: CDR1 MNHEY and CDR2 SMNVEV (reference sequence). Trimming stripped 2 bases from V and 7 bases from J, with 18 bases between. This CDR3 comprises 17 residues. CDR3 nucleotides: TGTGCCAGCAGTTTAAGGTGGGGGGGCGGAAGGAATTCACCCCTCCACTTT. Encoded protein: CASSLRWGGGRNSPLHF.

This chain connects TRBV5-4 to TRBJ1-5; D gene uncertain. Germline loops: CDR1 SGHNT, CDR2 YYREEE (reference sequence). This CDR3 has 13 residues. V was clipped by 3 bases and J by 4 bases, with 8 bases between them. CDR3 DNA sequence: TGTGCCAGCAGCTCGGATATGAATCAGCCCCAGCATTTT. It specifies CASSSDMNQPQHF. Full variable domain (rest looked up from reference TRBV5-4 and TRBJ1-5): ETGVTQSPTHLIKTRGQQVTLRCSSQSGHNTVSWYQQALGQGPQFIFQYYREEENGRGNFPPRFSGLQFPNYSSELNVNALELDDSALYLCASSSDMNQPQHFGDGTRLSIL.

This chain connects TRBV18 to TRBJ2-1; D possibly uses TRBD1 or TRBD2 (6 bases each). The CDR3 sequence is 14 residues long. V was cut by 6 bases and J by 0 bases, with 9 bases left in between. CDR1 is KGHSH, CDR2 LQKENI, per germline. The CDR3 nucleotides are TGTGCCAGCTCGCGGGACAACTCCTACAATGAGCAGTTCTTC. Its translation: CASSRDNSYNEQFF.

This clonotype was counted many times. This sequence joins TRBV7-8 and TRBJ1-1; TRBD1 might be the D (6 bases). This CDR3 has 16 amino acids. Trimming left V 5 bases short and J 10 bases short, with 26 bases between. Germline V gives CDR1 SGHVS, CDR2 FQNEAQ. The CDR3 spells CASSPMDGPSPGAAFF. CDR3 nucleotide sequence: TGTGCCAGCAGCCCGATGGACGGCCCAAGCCCGGGGGCAGCTTTCTTT.

This clonotype was seen a handful of times. The chain's CDR3 is CASRDTYTEAFF. CDR3 nucleotides: TGTGCCAGCCGCGACACCTACACTGAAGCTTTCTTT. This rearrangement joins TRBV12-3 or TRBV12-4 to TRBJ1-1, with D hard to call. Trimming cost V 8 bases and J 3 bases, with 10 bases left between them. CDR3 size: 12 residues.

The sample holds a few counts of this clonotype. The rearrangement joins TRBV5-6 to TRBJ1-5; 8 bases align to TRBD1. CDR1 is SGHDT, CDR2 YYEEEE, per germline. Germline trimming cut 4 bases from V and 2 bases from J; bases unmatched to any gene: 17. The CDR3 covers 19 residues. In nucleotides, the CDR3 is TGTGCCAGCAGCCTTCGACAGGGGTTAGATATTAGAGGCAATCAGCCCCAGCATTTT. Its protein is CASSLRQGLDIRGNQPQHF.

The genes are TRBV6-1 and TRBJ1-1; D remains unclear. The CDR3 totals 12 residues. The germline V gene has CDR1 MNHNS and CDR2 SASEGT. The V end was cut by 2 bases, the J end by 11 bases, with 12 bases between. The CDR3 reads CASSEFSELAFF. As DNA, the CDR3 is TGTGCCAGCAGTGAATTCTCCGAGCTCGCTTTCTTT.